This entry lists 2 T cell receptor beta chains sequenced from one sample in a study of T cell responses to AZD1222 COVID-19 vaccine. Produced via immunoSEQ multiplex PCR; TCRdb's table is partial and in-frame only. The sample holds nearly 35,000 clones; approximately 84% are singletons and the top ten take around 10%. This specimen consisted of peripheral blood, obtained 28 days after the second AZD1222 dose. All receptors derive from an adult who received the AZD1222 COVID-19 vaccine.

This chain uses TRBV7-9 with TRBJ1-6; D ambiguous. Trimming took 5 bases from V and 10 from J, leaving 15 bases between them. CDR3 length equals 14 residues. Germline V gives CDR1 SEHNR, CDR2 FQNEAQ (reference sequence). CDR3 protein: CASSPDSSGSPLHF. CDR3 in DNA: TGTGCCAGCAGCCCCGATAGTTCGGGATCACCCCTCCACTTT.

The J gene is TRBJ2-7, the V gene TRBV28; D is possibly TRBD1 (5 bases). V lost 7 bases and J lost 0, with 13 bases in between. The germline CDR1 and CDR2 sequences are MDHEN and SYDVKM. The CDR3 spans 14 residues. The DNA of the CDR3 is TGTGCCAGCACCCCCGTTGACAGCTCCTACGAGCAGTACTTC. It yields the protein CASTPVDSSYEQYF.